The rows below give T cell receptor beta chains drawn from one sample of a study of cytomegalovirus exposure and HLA in healthy donors. Sequencing was performed with immunoSEQ multiplex PCR; in TCRdb, only in-frame clones are kept and a portion is missing. Of approximately 59,000 clones listed, approximately 92% were seen once; the top ten hold less than 6%. Source material: PBMCs. The receptors stem from a young man in good health and CMV-seropositive. Each CDR3 is given with its conserved first and last residue. The order of the fields is V gene, D gene, J gene, clone size, CDR3 DNA, CDR3 protein. A D gene is named only where the DNA matches it firmly. Part of the rows lack a size; the others show once, few, many or a class for expanded clones.

TRBV28	-	TRBJ2-5	-	TGTGCCAGCAGTTCCGGACAGATGGAGACCCAGTACTTC	CASSSGQMETQYF
TRBV13	TRBD1	TRBJ2-7	-	TGTGCCAGCAGCTTAGGGACAGGGGTGTTCGACGAGCAGTACTTC	CASSLGTGVFDEQYF
TRBV15	TRBD1	TRBJ2-1	-	TGTGCCACCAGTGGGGTCCGGGACAGTGAGGGGAATGAGCAGTTCTTC	CATSGVRDSEGNEQFF
TRBV29-1	-	TRBJ1-2	-	TGCAGCGTTGAAGATGCGCGAGATGGCTACACCTTC	CSVEDARDGYTF
TRBV6-5	-	TRBJ2-7	-	TGTGCCAGCAGGGATGGGACGGCGGGGTCCTACGAGCAGTACTTC	CASRDGTAGSYEQYF
TRBV6-1	-	TRBJ2-7	-	TGTGCCAGCAGTTCCGGGACCTACGAGCAGTACTTC	CASSSGTYEQYF
TRBV19	-	TRBJ2-2	-	TGTGCCAGTAGTATGTGGCAGGGGATGAACACCGGGGAGCTGTTTTTT	CASSMWQGMNTGELFF
TRBV27	TRBD1	TRBJ2-1	-	TGTGCCAGCTATCGTAATGTGGACAGGAGTGACAATGAGCAGTTCTTC	CASYRNVDRSDNEQFF
TRBV11-3	-	TRBJ2-2	-	TGTGCCAGCAGCTCCGATGAGGGAGGCACCGGGGAGCTGTTTTTT	CASSSDEGGTGELFF
TRBV14	-	TRBJ2-1	-	TGTGCCAGCAGCCAATTTACAGGCGTTCTCTACAATGAGCAGTTCTTC	CASSQFTGVLYNEQFF
TRBV30	-	TRBJ2-1	-	TGTGCCTGGTCTACTGGGCGGTGGGGGGCCTACAATGAGCAGTTCTTC	CAWSTGRWGAYNEQFF
TRBV2	-	TRBJ2-3	once	TGTGCCAGCAGTGAAGTGTCCGGGAGTGGGAAGTATTTT	CASSEVSGSGKYF
TRBV27	TRBD2	TRBJ2-3	-	TGTGCCAGCTCTGCTCCGCGGGAGGGCACAGATACGCAGTATTTT	CASSAPREGTDTQYF
TRBV19	TRBD1	TRBJ2-7	-	TGTGCCAGTAGTATCCGGACAGGCTACGAGCAGTACTTC	CASSIRTGYEQYF
TRBV9	-	TRBJ2-1	-	TGTGCCAGCAGCGCCGGTGGACTCGGACTGAATGAGCAGTTCTTC	CASSAGGLGLNEQFF
TRBV30	TRBD2	TRBJ2-3	-	TGTGCCTTAGGACTAGCGGGAGCAACAGATACGCAGTATTTT	CALGLAGATDTQYF
TRBV5-1	TRBD1	TRBJ1-3	-	TGCGCCAGCAGCAGGACAGGGACGGGTGGAAACACCATATATTTT	CASSRTGTGGNTIYF
TRBV28	TRBD1	TRBJ1-3	-	TGTGCCAGCCGGAGCGGGACAGGGGAAATAACACTGGAAACAGGATATTTT	CASRSGTGEITLETGYF
TRBV7-6	TRBD1	TRBJ2-7	-	TGTGCCAGCAGCTTAGGCGACAGGGGGGCCTACGAGCAGTACTTC	CASSLGDRGAYEQYF
TRBV27	-	TRBJ2-3	-	TGTGCCAGCAGTTTCCTTCCCTGGCATACGCAGTATTTT	CASSFLPWHTQYF
TRBV7-3	TRBD2	TRBJ2-7	-	TGTGCCAGCAGCCCACATCCGGGACTAGCGGCCTCCTACGAGCAGTACTTC	CASSPHPGLAASYEQYF
TRBV28	-	TRBJ1-4	once	TGTGCCAGCAGCGCCGCGGGCGAGCGAGAAAAACTGTTTTTT	CASSAAGEREKLFF
TRBV4-1	-	TRBJ2-2	-	TGCGCCAGCAGCCAAGTTGGAGCGAACACCGGGGAGCTGTTTTTT	CASSQVGANTGELFF
TRBV5-4	TRBD1	TRBJ1-1	-	TGTGCCAGCGACTCACAGGGGGATGATGAAGCTTTCTTT	CASDSQGDDEAFF
TRBV13	-	TRBJ1-3	-	TGTGCCAGCAGCCGCGGGACTGACCGAGGAAACACCATATATTTT	CASSRGTDRGNTIYF
TRBV30	-	TRBJ1-4	-	TGTGCCTGGAGTGACGGGGGTGAAAAACTGTTTTTT	CAWSDGGEKLFF
TRBV6-4	TRBD1	TRBJ2-7	-	TGTGCCAGCAGAAACAGGGGGCCCCACTCCTACGAGCAGTACTTC	CASRNRGPHSYEQYF
TRBV19	-	TRBJ2-7	-	TGTGCCAGTAGTAGGGGGGACTACGAGCAGTACTTC	CASSRGDYEQYF
TRBV9	-	TRBJ1-1	-	TGTGCCAGCAGGCCGGGGGGGGACACTGAAGCTTTCTTT	CASRPGGDTEAFF
TRBV5-1	-	TRBJ2-2	-	TGCGCCAGCACCATTGGCAGGGGCGGTTTCACCGGGGAGCTGTTTTTT	CASTIGRGGFTGELFF
TRBV9	TRBD2	TRBJ2-7	-	TGTGCCAGCAGCGTAGGACTAGCGGGGACCTACGAGCAGTACTTC	CASSVGLAGTYEQYF
TRBV6-5	TRBD2	TRBJ2-4	-	TGTGCCAGCAGTCCGCGACTAGCGCGCGTGAACATTCAGTACTTC	CASSPRLARVNIQYF
TRBV9	TRBD2	TRBJ2-7	-	TGTGCCAGCAGCGCGGGGGGAAGGGTCTATGAGCAGTACTTC	CASSAGGRVYEQYF
TRBV6-5	TRBD1	TRBJ1-4	-	TGTGCCAGCAGTTACGGGACAGGGGATAATGAAAAACTGTTTTTT	CASSYGTGDNEKLFF
TRBV6-5	-	TRBJ1-4	-	TGTGCCAGCAGGGGTCTACCGGGAAAACTGTTTTTT	CASRGLPGKLFF
TRBV28	TRBD1	TRBJ1-1	-	TGTGCCAGCAGTTTCATGGACAGGATCATCACTGAAGCTTTCTTT	CASSFMDRIITEAFF
TRBV27	TRBD2	TRBJ2-2	-	TGTGCCAGCAGACCGGTGGTAGCGGGAGGGCCGACAGCCGGGGAGCTGTTTTTT	CASRPVVAGGPTAGELFF
TRBV10-2	TRBD1	TRBJ2-2	-	TGCGCCAGCAGTTGGGACAGCACCGGGGAGCTGTTTTTT	CASSWDSTGELFF
TRBV7-3	TRBD2	TRBJ2-1	-	TGTGCCAGCAGCTTACTCCCTAGCGGGGGGTACAATGAGCAGTTCTTC	CASSLLPSGGYNEQFF
TRBV28	TRBD1	TRBJ1-5	-	TGTGCCAGCAGAAAGGACAGGAAGTACGGCAATCAGCCCCAGCATTTT	CASRKDRKYGNQPQHF